A selection of T cell receptor beta chains follows, all from one sample in a study of T-cell reconstitution after alpha-beta-depleted transplantation in children. TCRdb re-analysed the PCR reads in MiXCR, keeping a single row per CDR3 protein. The profile shows 420,000 or so distinct CDR3 sequences, roughly a tenth of them singletons. The sample in question was PBMCs from the stem cell graft donor, obtained from the stem cell graft. The receptors were sampled from a human donor who donated a stem cell graft to a child with acute myeloid leukemia. The CDR3 runs from the conserved cysteine through the conserved F or W. D genes are given only for firm matches. Expanded clones are given a class, and other clones once, few, many or no size at all.

j_call | d_call | clone_size | v_call | cdr3_nt | cdr3_aa
TRBJ1-1 | NA | few | TRBV11-2 | TGTGCCAGCAGCTTAGAGTCTCTGGGCAGGTCGAACACTGAAGCTTTCTTT | CASSLESLGRSNTEAFF
TRBJ1-4 | NA | few | TRBV5-1 | TGCGCCAGCAGCTTGGTACCTACAGGGCACGGTAATGAAAAACTGTTTTTT | CASSLVPTGHGNEKLFF
TRBJ2-5 | NA | NA | TRBV7-6 | TGTGCCAGCAGGCGAGACCTTTGGGAGACCCAGTACTTC | CASRRDLWETQYF
TRBJ2-1 | NA | NA | TRBV7-2 | TGTGCCAGCAGCTTACAACTAGTTACAGGCTATGAGCAGTTCTTC | CASSLQLVTGYEQFF
TRBJ1-2 | NA | many | TRBV20-1 | TGCAGTGTTCTGACAGGAGACCAATATGGCTACACCTTC | CSVLTGDQYGYTF
TRBJ1-1 | TRBD1 | few | TRBV25-1 | TGTGCCAGCAGGCAAAACAGGGGGCGAGCGGACACTGAAGCTTTCTTT | CASRQNRGRADTEAFF
TRBJ2-7 | NA | NA | TRBV5-1 | TGCGCCAGCAGCGGAATGGGCAGCTTCTACGAGCAGTACTTC | CASSGMGSFYEQYF
TRBJ2-1 | NA | NA | TRBV4-3 | TGCGCCAGCAGCCAAGATCCCGGACCGGTCCCCTACAATGAGCAGTTCTTC | CASSQDPGPVPYNEQFF
TRBJ2-1 | NA | NA | TRBV20-1 | TGCAGTGCTCGGGGCCCCGTGGTAGGCAATGAGCAGTTCTTC | CSARGPVVGNEQFF
TRBJ2-5 | NA | many | TRBV7-9 | TGTGCCAGCTCTCTTGCGGAGTACCAAGAGACCCAGTACTTC | CASSLAEYQETQYF
TRBJ2-5 | NA | NA | TRBV7-9 | TGTGCCAGCAGCTACGGACCCCAGGGGGAGACCCAGTACTTC | CASSYGPQGETQYF
TRBJ1-2 | TRBD1 | NA | TRBV5-1 | TGCGCCAGCAGCTTGGAGGGGACAGGGAGTAACTATGGCTACACCTTC | CASSLEGTGSNYGYTF
TRBJ2-1 | NA | few | TRBV4-3 | TGCGCCAGCAGCCAAGCTACAGGCTCCTACAATGAGCAGTTCTTC | CASSQATGSYNEQFF
TRBJ2-2 | NA | many | TRBV20-1 | TGCAGTGCTAGGGAGGCGGCAGGGGGGGAGCTGTTTTTT | CSAREAAGGELFF
TRBJ2-5 | TRBD2 | many | TRBV10-2 | TGCGCCAGCAGAGGACTAGCGGGAGAAGAGACCCAGTACTTC | CASRGLAGEETQYF
TRBJ2-1 | NA | NA | TRBV7-2 | TGTGCCAGCAGCCCCCCGAGGACAGACAATGAGCAGTTCTTC | CASSPPRTDNEQFF
TRBJ2-7 | TRBD1 | few | TRBV5-1 | TGCGCCAGCAGCTTCCCGGGACAGGGGGAGAACGAGCAGTACTTC | CASSFPGQGENEQYF
TRBJ1-1 | TRBD1 | NA | TRBV29-1 | TGCAGCGTCGCCCAGGGGGCTGGAGCTTTCTTT | CSVAQGAGAFF
TRBJ2-3 | NA | NA | TRBV20-1 | TGCAGTGCTGGTTCTTTTTCCGCCACTAGCACAGATACGCAGTATTTT | CSAGSFSATSTDTQYF
TRBJ1-4 | NA | many | TRBV7-8 | TGTGCCAGCAGGTCACTCCGGGGGGGGCGAAATGAAAAACTTTTTTTT | CASRSLRGGRNEKLFF
TRBJ2-7 | TRBD1 | NA | TRBV5-1 | TGCGCCAGCAGCTTGGGGACAGGGAGTCCCTACGAGCAGTACTTC | CASSLGTGSPYEQYF
TRBJ2-3 | TRBD1 | few | TRBV5-1 | TGCGCCAGCAGCTTGGGACAGGGCTTCTTCAGCACAGATACGCAGTATTTT | CASSLGQGFFSTDTQYF
TRBJ1-2 | NA | few | TRBV24-1 | TGTGCCACCAGTGTCGGCAGGGGCTATGGCTACACCTTC | CATSVGRGYGYTF
TRBJ2-5 | NA | few | TRBV18 | TGTGCCAGCTCACCTCGCCCTGACAGGAGTCAACAAGAGACCCAGTACTTC | CASSPRPDRSQQETQYF
TRBJ2-5 | NA | NA | TRBV6-5 | TGTGCCAGCAGTTACCGGGCTCAAGAGACCCAGTACTTC | CASSYRAQETQYF
TRBJ2-7 | TRBD1 | NA | TRBV27 | TGTGCCAGCAGTTTAACCGCGACAGGGATTAGCTCCTACGAGCAGTACTTC | CASSLTATGISSYEQYF
TRBJ2-2 | NA | many | TRBV25-1 | TGTGCCAGCAGTGAACGGCAGGGGACCGGGGAGCTGTTTTTT | CASSERQGTGELFF
TRBJ1-2 | TRBD1 | NA | TRBV3-1 | TGTGCCAGCAGCCAATCGGGACAGGGGAGCTATGGCTACACCTTC | CASSQSGQGSYGYTF
TRBJ1-6 | TRBD1 | NA | TRBV7-2 | TGTGCCAGCAGCTTTACACAGGGGATCTATAATTCACCCCTCCACTTT | CASSFTQGIYNSPLHF
TRBJ1-3 | NA | few | TRBV27 | TGTGCCAGCAGCCTGAATGGCGCAACCTCTGGAAACACCATATATTTT | CASSLNGATSGNTIYF
TRBJ2-3 | TRBD1 | few | TRBV18 | TGTGCCAGCTCATCTCGGACAGGGGGGTTATCAGATACGCAGTATTTT | CASSSRTGGLSDTQYF
TRBJ2-1 | NA | few | TRBV14 | TGTGCCAGCAGCCAACAGGGATACTACAATGAGCAGTTCTTC | CASSQQGYYNEQFF
TRBJ2-3 | NA | many | TRBV5-1 | TGCGCCAGCAGCTTGGGAGGGGTCGACACAGATACGCAGTATTTT | CASSLGGVDTDTQYF
TRBJ1-4 | NA | many | TRBV12-3/TRBV12-4 | TGTGCCAGCAGTTTAGGGTGGCGACAAGAACTGTTTTTT | CASSLGWRQELFF
TRBJ2-2 | NA | NA | TRBV5-1 | TGCGCCAGCAGCTTGGTTAGATACACCGGGGAGCTGTTTTTT | CASSLVRYTGELFF
TRBJ1-5 | NA | once | TRBV20-1 | TGCAGTGCTAGACAGGGCGAGGGGCTAAATCAGCCCCAGCATTTT | CSARQGEGLNQPQHF
TRBJ2-5 | NA | NA | TRBV5-1 | TGCGCCAGCAGCTTCCGGCAGGGAGAGACCCAGTACTTC | CASSFRQGETQYF
TRBJ1-4 | NA | many | TRBV27 | TGTGCCAGCAGACAGGGAGTCGCTAATGAAAAACTGTTTTTT | CASRQGVANEKLFF
TRBJ2-1 | TRBD1 | NA | TRBV7-3 | TGTGCCAGCAGCTACGACAGGGCCTCCTACAATGAGCAGTTCTTC | CASSYDRASYNEQFF
TRBJ2-7 | TRBD2 | few | TRBV9 | TGTGCCAGCAGCGTAGGTCCTAGCGGGAGAAAGGACTACGAGCAGTACTTC | CASSVGPSGRKDYEQYF
TRBJ2-5 | TRBD2 | few | TRBV10-3 | TGTGCCATCAGTGAGTCGCTAGCGGGAGCCCAAGAGACCCAGTACTTC | CAISESLAGAQETQYF
TRBJ1-1 | NA | few | TRBV4-1 | TGCGCCAGCAGCCAAGATCTCGGAGGAGTCGGGTCGTACTCTGAAGCTTTCTTT | CASSQDLGGVGSYSEAFF
TRBJ2-7 | TRBD1 | many | TRBV7-2 | TGTGCCAGCAGCCCGGGACAGCCTTCTAGTGAGCAGTACTTC | CASSPGQPSSEQYF
TRBJ2-1 | NA | few | TRBV7-8 | TGTGCCAGCACAAGGACTAACTACAATGAGCAGTTCTTC | CASTRTNYNEQFF
TRBJ2-7 | NA | few | TRBV7-8 | TGTGCCAGCAGCTTCCACCGGACAGCCTACGAGCAGTACTTC | CASSFHRTAYEQYF
TRBJ2-7 | NA | few | TRBV19 | TGTGCCAGTAGTATGGAGGGGGCCTCCTACGAGCAGTACTTC | CASSMEGASYEQYF
TRBJ1-6 | TRBD1 | few | TRBV15 | TGTGCCACCAGCGGAGACAGGGGATCGAGGTCACCCCTCCACTTT | CATSGDRGSRSPLHF
TRBJ1-4 | TRBD1 | NA | TRBV12-3/TRBV12-4 | TGTGCCAGCAGTCACGCACAGGGGGCTAATGGAAAACTGTTTTTT | CASSHAQGANGKLFF
TRBJ2-7 | TRBD2 | NA | TRBV11-2 | TGTGCCAGCAGCTTAAACCTAGCGGGGTATCCCTACGAGCAGTACTTC | CASSLNLAGYPYEQYF
TRBJ2-1 | TRBD2 | few | TRBV6-2/TRBV6-3 | TGTGCCAGCAACGGACTAGCGGGGGCGACTTACAATGAGCAGTTCTTC | CASNGLAGATYNEQFF
TRBJ2-4 | NA | NA | TRBV5-1 | TGCGCCAGCAGCTTGGTCGGGGCTACTATAGCCAAAAACAGTCAGTACTTC | CASSLVGATIAKNSQYF
TRBJ2-1 | TRBD1 | NA | TRBV12-3/TRBV12-4 | TGTGCCAGCAGCACAGGGGGGTTTTTTGATGAGCAGTTCTTC | CASSTGGFFDEQFF
TRBJ2-2 | TRBD2 | few | TRBV3-1 | TGTGCCAGCAGCCAATCGGGGACTAGCTACACCGGGGAGCTGTTTTTT | CASSQSGTSYTGELFF
TRBJ1-5 | NA | NA | TRBV19 | TGTGCCAGTAGTATCTACCGGTACCCAAATCAGCCCCAGCATTTT | CASSIYRYPNQPQHF
TRBJ2-2 | NA | NA | TRBV18 | TGTGCCAGCTCACCACCTCCAGCGGCGAACACCGGGGAGCTGTTTTTT | CASSPPPAANTGELFF